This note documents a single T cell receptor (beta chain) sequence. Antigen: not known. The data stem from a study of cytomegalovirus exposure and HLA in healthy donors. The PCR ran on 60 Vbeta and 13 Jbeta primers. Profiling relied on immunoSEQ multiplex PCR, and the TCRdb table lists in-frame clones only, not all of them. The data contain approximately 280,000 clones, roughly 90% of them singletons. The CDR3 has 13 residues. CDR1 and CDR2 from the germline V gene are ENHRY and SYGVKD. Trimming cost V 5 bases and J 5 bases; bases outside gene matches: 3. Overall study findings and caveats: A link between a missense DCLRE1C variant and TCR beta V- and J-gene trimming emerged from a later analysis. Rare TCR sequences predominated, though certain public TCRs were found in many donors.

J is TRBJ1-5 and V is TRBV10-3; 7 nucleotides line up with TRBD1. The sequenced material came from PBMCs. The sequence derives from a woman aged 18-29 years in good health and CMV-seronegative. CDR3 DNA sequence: TGTGCCATCAGTACAGGGGAATATCAGCCCCAGCATTTT. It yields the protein CAISTGEYQPQHF.